A single sample is the source of the 17 T cell receptor beta chains below, sequenced in a study of beta chain features in type 1 diabetes. Study-wide findings and caveats: Patients with Type 1 diabetes showed moderately but significantly shorter TCRB CDR3s in all four CD4+ subsets.

The whole isolated RNA underwent reverse transcription, so sequencing captured expressed TCRB transcripts. Clones were read by immunoSEQ multiplex PCR, and TCRdb kept only the in-frame ones, dropping some. The sample records a few hundred thousand clones, roughly 12% being singletons. The antigens of these receptors remain unknown. Sequencing was performed on naive CD4+ T cells from blood. These receptors were obtained from a woman aged 18-29 years with type 1 diabetes.

The rearrangement uses TRBV29-1 and TRBJ1-2; D ambiguous. V was shortened by 8 bases and J by 6 bases, with 16 bases between the two germline ends. The CDR3 loop spans 12 amino acids. Looked up from germline, CDR1 is SQVTM and CDR2 is ANQGSEA. CDR3 sequence: CSTAEETHGYTF. The CDR3 coding sequence is TGCAGCACGGCGGAGGAGACTCATGGCTACACCTTC.

This clone appeared a few times. The chain links TRBV9 to TRBJ1-2; perhaps TRBD1 as D (5 bases). Per germline, CDR1 SGDLS and CDR2 YYNGEE. The V end was cut by 0 bases, the J end by 5 bases, with 11 bases between. CDR3 length: 14 amino acids. The CDR3 DNA is TGTGCCAGCAGCGTAGGGTCAGGGCAGTATGGCTACACCTTC. This sequence encodes CASSVGSGQYGYTF.

This clone was counted a few times. The chain recombines TRBV7-2 with TRBJ2-1; D possibly corresponds to TRBD1 (6 bases). Germline lookup yields CDR1 SGHTA and CDR2 FQGNSA. Trimming cost V 0 bases and J 6 bases, with 12 bases left between them. This CDR3 spans 15 amino acids. DNA of the CDR3: TGTGCCAGCAGCTTAGCGCAGGGGACGTTCAATGAGCAGTTCTTC. As protein: CASSLAQGTFNEQFF.

This clone was picked up a small number of times. V gene TRBV4-1 combines with J gene TRBJ2-4; D unclear. This CDR3 has 13 amino acids. Trimming left V 7 bases short and J 1 base short, with 8 bases between. CDR1 and CDR2 (germline): MGHRA, YSYEKL. CDR3 bases: TGCGCCAGCAAGCCGGAGGCCAAAAACATTCAGTACTTC. This gives the protein CASKPEAKNIQYF.

This clone was seen a handful of times. Different DNA sequences within this sample yield the same CDR3. The chain is built from TRBV5-6 and TRBJ2-7; D remains ambiguous. This CDR3 is built from 11 residues. V was cut by 2 bases and J by 6 bases, with 6 bases left in between. In germline, CDR1 is SGHDT, CDR2 YYEEEE. The CDR3 sequence is CASSLASEQYF. The CDR3 DNA follows: TGTGCCAGCAGCTTAGCCTCCGAGCAGTACTTC.

This clone has just a few counts. The V call is TRBV7-8, the J call TRBJ2-1, with a tentative D call TRBD2 (6 bases). This CDR3 comprises 16 residues. The ends were cut back, 1 base at V and 0 bases at J, with 10 bases in the middle. Germline assignment: CDR1 SGHVS and CDR2 FQNEAQ. CDR3 coding DNA: TGTGCCAGCAGCTTAGGGGGCGGGACCTCCTACAATGAGCAGTTCTTC. This codes for CASSLGGGTSYNEQFF.

This clone was seen more than once but under ten times. The chain joins TRBV18 to TRBJ2-1; TRBD2 matches 8 bases. The CDR3 is 14 residues long. The germline CDR1 and CDR2 sequences are KGHSH and LQKENI. The V gene end was trimmed by 5 bases and the J gene end by 5 bases; junction bases not matched to a gene: 5. CDR3 nucleotides: TGTGCCAGCTCAACATTTAGCGGGGACAATGAGCAGTTCTTC. Its protein is CASSTFSGDNEQFF.

This clone was seen more than once but under ten times. This same CDR3 is encoded by further DNA sequences in the sample. The rearrangement links TRBV7-9 to TRBJ1-2; no firm D call. V was clipped by 1 base and J by 8 bases, with 8 bases between them. The germline V gene encodes CDR1 SEHNR and CDR2 FQNEAQ (reference sequence). The length of the CDR3 is 12 residues. CDR3 nucleotide sequence: TGTGCCAGCAGCTTAGAGGAGGGCGGCTACACCTTC. Amino acid sequence: CASSLEEGGYTF. Based on the CDR3 plus reference TRBV7-9 and TRBJ1-2, the full variable domain is DTGVSQNPRHKITKRGQNVTFRCDPISEHNRLYWYRQTLGQGPEFLTYFQNEAQLEKSRLLSDRFSAERPKGSFSTLEIQRTEQGDSAMYLCASSLEEGGYTFGSGTRLTVV.

This clone was observed a few times. The chain combines TRBV5-1 with TRBJ2-5; D is unclear. This CDR3 is built from 14 residues. The V and J ends lost 4 bases and 1 base respectively, with 11 bases between them. The germline CDR1 and CDR2 sequences are SGHRS and YFSETQ. For the CDR3, the DNA is TGCGCCAGCAGCACACAGAGTTCCCAAGAGACCCAGTACTTC. This translates into CASSTQSSQETQYF.

This clone was counted only a few times. This sequence joins TRBV6-5 and TRBJ2-3; D is ambiguous. Trimming removed 0 bases at V and 0 bases at J, with 4 bases between. This CDR3 contains 14 residues. Looked up from germline, CDR1 is MNHEY and CDR2 is SVGAGI. The CDR3 loop reads CASSYSASTDTQYF. The CDR3 DNA sequence: TGTGCCAGCAGTTACTCGGCTAGCACAGATACGCAGTATTTT.

The chain joins TRBV6-5 to TRBJ1-2; D call uncertain. CDR3 length: 11 residues. Germline lookup yields CDR1 MNHEY and CDR2 SVGAGI. The V and J ends lost 5 bases and 3 bases respectively, with 4 bases between them. CDR3 bases: TGTGCCAGCAGTGGAGACTATGGCTACACCTTC. Translating gives CASSGDYGYTF.

CDR3 region: CASNKGKQTDTQYF. DNA of the CDR3: TGTGCCAGCAACAAGGGGAAGCAGACAGATACGCAGTATTTT. V usage is TRBV2 and J usage is TRBJ2-3; D is perhaps TRBD1 (5 bases). V lost 7 bases, J lost 3 bases, and 14 bases lay in between. This CDR3 comprises 14 residues. The V gene's germline CDR1 is SNHLY and CDR2 FYNNEI.

This sequence joins TRBV4-1 and TRBJ2-2; TRBD1 aligns across 9 bases. There are 15 residues in the CDR3. Germline CDR1 reads MGHRA; CDR2 reads YSYEKL. V gave up 4 bases and J gave up 4 bases; unmatched junction bases: 4. CDR3 sequence reads: CASSRGQGTTGELFF. For the CDR3, the DNA is TGCGCCAGCAGCCGAGGACAGGGGACCACCGGGGAGCTGTTTTTT.

This rearrangement joins TRBV4-1 to TRBJ2-7, with 7 bases matching TRBD2. The germline CDR1 and CDR2 sequences are MGHRA and YSYEKL. Trimming cost V 3 bases and J 2 bases; bases outside gene matches: 10. This CDR3 has 16 amino acids. CDR3 sequence (DNA): TGCGCCAGCAGCCACCTGACTAGCTCCATCCCCTACGAGCAGTACTTC. It translates to CASSHLTSSIPYEQYF.

This clone came up a few times. V and J are TRBV4-3 and TRBJ2-5; D possibly corresponds to TRBD2 (6 bases). Per germline, CDR1 LGHNA and CDR2 YSLEER. Trimming left V 0 bases short and J 7 bases short, with 18 bases between. The CDR3 length is 16 residues. DNA for the CDR3: TGCGCCAGCAGCCAAGAAAGGCGAGGGCTGGGGGGGACCCAGTACTTC. Amino acids: CASSQERRGLGGTQYF.

V is TRBV11-2 and J is TRBJ2-6; 10 nucleotides match TRBD1. This CDR3 has 18 amino acids. Germline V gene sequence: CDR1 SGHAT, CDR2 FQNNGV. Trimming cost V 0 bases and J 2 bases; bases outside gene matches: 4. This CDR3 reads CASSLDLGQGAGANVLTF. Written as DNA, the CDR3 is TGTGCCAGCAGCTTAGATCTAGGACAGGGGGCTGGGGCCAACGTCCTGACTTTC. Full variable domain (remainder filled in from reference TRBV11-2 and TRBJ2-6): EAGVAQSPRYKIIEKRQSVAFWCNPISGHATLYWYQQILGQGPKLLIQFQNNGVVDDSQLPKDRFSAERLKGVDSTLKIQPAKLEDSAVYLCASSLDLGQGAGANVLTFGAGSRLTVL.

As for this clone: Other DNA sequences of this sample code for an identical CDR3. The CDR3 nucleotides are TGTGCCAGCAGCGTAGTAGGGGGCGGTGAGACCCAGTACTTC. It specifies CASSVVGGGETQYF. The chain joins TRBV9 to TRBJ2-5; TRBD1 matches 7 bases. The CDR3 runs 14 residues. CDR1 SGDLS and CDR2 YYNGEE come from the germline V gene. J gave up 5 bases and V 0 bases, and 4 bases lay outside the gene matches.